This T cell receptor (beta chain) was obtained from a study of cytomegalovirus exposure and HLA in healthy donors. Study background: The same platform was used for the 110 or so validation repertoires as for the roughly 660 first-cohort repertoires, as reported in a later analysis. Overall study results and limits: Despite most TCR sequences being rare, some public TCRs occurred in many donors. The investigators catalogued 160 or so TCR beta chains as cytomegalovirus-associated.

For this clone: Its target is not known.

V was clipped by 8 bases and J by 5 bases; unmatched bases: 16. The CDR3 contains 15 residues. Germline loops: CDR1 GTSNPN, CDR2 SVGIG (reference sequence). This table comes from immunoSEQ multiplex PCR, and its TCRdb copy is limited to in-frame clones, with some not included. The data show around 150,000 clones, around nine tenths seen once. The validation cohort, a group of 120 subjects, included the donors and was separate from the roughly 720-subject first cohort. The chain combines TRBV30 with TRBJ1-1; 8 bases fit TRBD1. The origin of this receptor is a woman aged 18-35 years in good health and CMV-seropositive. The source material was PBMCs. The CDR3 DNA reads TGTGCCAGACAGGACAGGGATGGGAGGGGAACTGAAGCTTTCTTT. Its translation: CARQDRDGRGTEAFF.